The rows below give T cell receptor beta chains drawn from one sample of a study of cytomegalovirus exposure and HLA in healthy donors. Using immunoSEQ multiplex PCR, the repertoire was profiled, and TCRdb retains in-frame clones only, with some absent. The data contain around 180,000 clones, more than 70% of them singletons. Sequencing input: PBMCs. These receptors were taken from a woman aged 40 to 55 in good health and CMV-seronegative. Each CDR3 is given with its conserved first and last residue. A D gene is named only where the DNA matches it firmly. The listing skips clone size in some rows; elsewhere it reads once, few, many or a size class.

15	.	TRBJ1-6	TRBV11-3	.	TGTGCCAGCAGCGAGCTATCATGGGGGGATTCACCCCTCCACTTT	CASSELSWGDSPLHF
13	.	TRBJ2-1	TRBV15	TRBD2	TGTGCCACCGGACTAGCGGCTTACAATGAGCAGTTCTTC	CATGLAAYNEQFF
15	.	TRBJ2-1	TRBV5-1	.	TGCGCCAGCAGCCACTTACAGGGTGCGGACAATGAGCAGTTCTTC	CASSHLQGADNEQFF
15	.	TRBJ1-4	TRBV18	TRBD1	TGTGCCAGCTCACCAAGACAGGGCAGTGAAGAAAAACTGTTTTTT	CASSPRQGSEEKLFF
12	.	TRBJ1-2	TRBV6-8	.	TGTGCCAGCAGTTATGGGGCGGGGGGCTACACCTTC	CASSYGAGGYTF
13	.	TRBJ2-5	TRBV10-3	.	TGTGCCATCAGTTCAGGGTTCCAAGAGACCCAGTACTTC	CAISSGFQETQYF
14	.	TRBJ2-5	TRBV29-1	.	TGCAGCGTTGCGGCAGGGGATGAAGGGGAGACCCAGTACTTC	CSVAAGDEGETQYF
18	once	TRBJ1-3	TRBV4-3	.	TGCGCCAGCAGCCAAGATGGGGTCCGGGGAACGGGTGGAAACACCATATATTTT	CASSQDGVRGTGGNTIYF
13	.	TRBJ2-5	TRBV5-4	.	TGTGCCAGCAGCTTTCAGAACCAAGAGACCCAGTACTTC	CASSFQNQETQYF
16	.	TRBJ2-1	TRBV5-1	TRBD2	TGCGCCAGCAGCTTGGGGTCGACTAGCGGGAGTGATGAGCAGTTCTTC	CASSLGSTSGSDEQFF
15	.	TRBJ2-1	TRBV14	TRBD1	TGTGCCAGCAGCCAAGTCAGGACAGGGCTGAATGAGCAGTTCTTC	CASSQVRTGLNEQFF
14	.	TRBJ1-1	TRBV19	.	TGTGCCAGTAGTATACAAGCGAACACCCCCAAAGCTTTCTTT	CASSIQANTPKAFF
14	once	TRBJ2-1	TRBV2	.	TGTGCCAGCAGGGACAGGACGGGAGCCAGGGAGCAGTTCTTC	CASRDRTGAREQFF
13	few	TRBJ2-1	TRBV7-3	TRBD2	TGTGCCAGCAGTAGCGGGAGTCACAATGAGCAGTTCTTC	CASSSGSHNEQFF
14	.	TRBJ1-1	TRBV2	.	TGTGCCAGCAGTGTCGTCCAGGCCGGCACTGAAGCTTTCTTT	CASSVVQAGTEAFF
18	.	TRBJ1-5	TRBV4-1	.	TGCGCCAGCAGCCAAGAGGGCCAGGGCGGATATAGCAATCAGCCCCAGCATTTT	CASSQEGQGGYSNQPQHF
16	.	TRBJ2-5	TRBV7-9	TRBD2	TGTGCCAGCAGCTCCACTAGCGGGAGAGGGCAAGAGACCCAGTACTTC	CASSSTSGRGQETQYF
14	.	TRBJ2-1	TRBV7-9	TRBD2	TGTGCCAGCAGCAGGACTAGCGGGAGTAATGAGCAGTTCTTC	CASSRTSGSNEQFF
17	.	TRBJ1-3	TRBV19	.	TGTGCCAGTAGTTCCGCTCGGCTGGGCGAGAACGGAAACACCATATATTTT	CASSSARLGENGNTIYF
16	once	TRBJ1-4	TRBV18	.	TGTGCCAGCTCACCAAACAGGAGACGAACTAATGAAAAACTGTTTTTT	CASSPNRRRTNEKLFF
15	.	TRBJ1-1	TRBV11-3	TRBD1	TGTGCCAGCAGCTTTATTGAGACAGGGGGCACTGAAGCTTTCTTT	CASSFIETGGTEAFF
15	.	TRBJ2-1	TRBV28	TRBD2	TGTGCCAGCAGTCCCCCCAGCGGGAGCTACAATGAGCAGTTCTTC	CASSPPSGSYNEQFF
13	.	TRBJ2-7	TRBV5-6	.	TGTGCCAGCAGCCTCATTGGACTTGACGAGCAGTACTTC	CASSLIGLDEQYF
13	.	TRBJ2-5	TRBV11-3	TRBD1	TGTGCCAGCAGCCCGGGACAGGAAGAGACCCAGTACTTC	CASSPGQEETQYF